This T cell receptor beta chain stems from a study of blood T cell repertoires in COVID-19. Sequenced by immunoSEQ multiplex PCR; TCRdb stores in-frame clones only, minus some. Of 250,000 to 350,000 clones listed, around 89% are singletons. The V and J ends lost 6 bases and 2 bases, in that order; junction bases with no gene match: 7. The length of the CDR3 is 15 residues. Germline CDR1 is MDHEN and CDR2 is SYDVKM. This chain uses TRBV28 with TRBJ2-1; 7 nucleotides line up with TRBD2. This receptor was obtained from a man between 18 and 35 years old who had recovered from COVID-19. Sequenced material: peripheral blood. The CDR3 is CASRGSGAAYNEQFF. The DNA for the CDR3 is TGTGCCAGCAGGGGGAGCGGGGCCGCCTACAATGAGCAGTTCTTC.